Sequencing of this T cell receptor beta chain was carried out in a study of vaccination effects on CD4 cells after COVID-19 (dated by TCRdb to between 2021 and 2023). A note on the overall study: Across the study, the median time from the second dose to post-vaccine sampling was 72 days (range 14 to 241). SARS-CoV-2 spike-specific CD4+ TCR repertoires were compared before and after mRNA vaccination in COVID-19 convalescent patients and in infection-naive vaccine recipients. A total of nine to ten COVID-19 convalescent patients and 4 SARS-CoV-2-naive healthy vaccine recipients were included in the full study. In the study, cultures from other donors were sequenced using the Oncomine TCR Beta short-read assay on an Illumina iSeq 100.

The ViraFEST assay stimulated PBMC with viral peptide pools and then used TCR sequencing to identify antigen-specific CD4+ T cell clonotypes by expansion. After about 9 days of culture, CD4+ T cells were isolated with the EasySep CD4+ T cell isolation kit. Participants received two doses of either the BNT162b2 or the mRNA-1273 mRNA SARS-CoV-2 vaccine. Healthy vaccine recipients had no prior SARS-CoV-2 infection, confirmed by negative nucleocapsid antibodies before and after vaccination. Some 2.2 million PBMC per well were cultured in IMDM with 5% human AB serum, 9 to 10 IU/ml IL-2 and gentamicin, plus 10 ug/ml peptides. On days 3 and 7, half of the culture medium was replaced with fresh IL-2-containing medium. Unless otherwise noted, each peptide stimulation condition was cultured in triplicate wells. PBMC were separated from whole blood using Ficoll-Paque Plus gradient centrifugation and were then either cryopreserved at -140C or used fresh. The overlapping peptide pools covered the spike proteins of SARS-CoV-2 as well as those of the common cold coronaviruses HCoV-NL63, HCoV-OC43 and HCoV-229E. The QIAamp micro DNA kit was used to extract genomic DNA from the cultured CD4+ T cells.

The library was generated by the immunoSEQ multiplex PCR assay. DNA from the cultured and isolated CD4+ T cells underwent TCR beta CDR3 sequencing. The original pipeline was this. Non-productive TCR sequences were removed and reads were trimmed to the CDR3 region, keeping CDR3s of at least 7 amino acids. The MANAFEST web app was used to identify antigen-specific clonotypes by comparing expansion in peptide wells with expansion in reference cultures. To count as positive, a clone had to show expansion at FDR<0.05 compared with the reference and with all other wells, an odds ratio above 5, and a frequency above 0.1% in two replicate wells. Cross-reactive clonotypes were defined as significantly expanded in SARS-CoV-2 spike wells and in at least one common cold coronavirus spike condition. Using the stringdist R package, CDR3 similarity was measured by Levenshtein distance, and unrooted trees were constructed with ape in R 3.6.1. TCRdb re-hosts the immuneACCESS table, in-frame sequences only. Its copies lack some clones; in the studies checked, an unresolved V gene accounts for under half of them, and the cause for the rest is not known. V and J calls and clone size are copied from that table; D and trimming were computed from the DNA. The sample has more than 13,000 clones on record, under 80% of them singletons. The ten largest clones take up roughly 25% of the sample.

Regarding this clone: Its antigen specificity is not known. The input lacks base qualities; no much larger clone sits a single base away.

CDR1 is given as GTSNPN and CDR2 as SVGIG, both from the germline V gene (reference sequence). From the cysteine through the phenylalanine, the CDR3 covers 12 amino acids. Here the CDR3 DNA is all that survives: 36 bases in frame from base 1. V is clipped by 8 bases and J by 4 bases, and the sequence between their germline boundaries is 14 bases long. General study outcomes and caveats: At late post-vaccination timepoints, both infection-induced and vaccine-induced clones showed marked clonal contraction, consistent with waning T cell responses. In healthy vaccine recipients, vaccine-induced clones were almost all SARS-CoV-2 mono-reactive, with only 1 of 255 cross-reactive with common cold coronaviruses. The study was limited by a small number of convalescent patients, and early post-infection timepoints were lacking.

The chain is assembled from TRBV30 and TRBJ1-1, and TRBD1 may be the D gene, going by 5 matching bases. The starting material was CD4+ T cells from PBMCs cultured with HCoV-NL63 spike peptides, obtained after COVID-19 vaccination. The sample's cell subset or site, from its label and the paper: HCoV-NL63 spike overlapping peptide pool stimulation. This clonotype was sampled from a human donor who received a COVID-19 vaccine. The DNA reads as follows: TGTGCCACAGAGGGGTGGAGCACTGAAGCTTTCTTT. It specifies CATEGWSTEAFF.